The 23 T cell receptor beta chains in this list originate from one sample, sequenced in a study of cytomegalovirus exposure and HLA in healthy donors. The PCR used 60 Vbeta and 13 Jbeta primers. TCRdb keeps only in-frame clones here, not all; method: immunoSEQ multiplex PCR. The sample holds 150,000 or so clones. Source material: PBMCs. Receptors were obtained from a woman aged 50 to 60 in good health and CMV-seronegative.

The chain carries TRBV19 and TRBJ2-1; 10 positions match TRBD2. Germline V gene data show CDR1 as LNHDA and CDR2 as SQIVND (reference sequence). V gave up 3 bases and J gave up 13 bases; unmatched junction bases: 12. The CDR3 length is 15 residues. The CDR3 spells CASSIALASGSFQFF. The CDR3 coding sequence is TGTGCCAGTAGTATCGCCCTGGCTAGCGGGAGTTTCCAGTTCTTC.

The rearrangement joins TRBV4-1 to TRBJ2-7; tentatively, D is TRBD1 (6 bases). V lost 2 bases, J lost 3 bases, and 14 bases lay in between. CDR3 length: 15 residues. Germline V gene data show CDR1 as MGHRA and CDR2 as YSYEKL. The CDR3 coding sequence is TGCGCCAGCAGCCAAACCTGGAGACAGGTCTACGAGCAGTACTTC. This codes for CASSQTWRQVYEQYF.

V and J are TRBV19 and TRBJ2-7; 9 nucleotides align to TRBD1. V was pared by 8 bases and J by 5 bases, with 7 bases of the junction left unmatched. The CDR3 contains 13 residues. CDR1 and CDR2 (germline): LNHDA, SQIVND (reference sequence). The CDR3 DNA reads as TGTGCCAGTGGGAGGGACAGGGTGGACGAGCAGTACTTC. This codes for CASGRDRVDEQYF.

The chain recombines TRBV29-1 with TRBJ1-4; tentative D call: TRBD1 (6 bases). The germline V gene has CDR1 SQVTM and CDR2 ANQGSEA. The CDR3 contains 13 residues. The germline V and J ends were trimmed by 3 bases and 7 bases, with 12 bases remaining between them. CDR3 nucleotides: TGCAGCGTTGACAGGGGCGTCGGTGAAAAACTGTTTTTT. This codes for CSVDRGVGEKLFF. Looking up the rest from reference TRBV29-1 and TRBJ1-4 gives the full variable domain: SAVISQKPSRDICQRGTSLTIQCQVDSQVTMMFWYRQQPGQSLTLIATANQGSEATYESGFVIDKFPISRPNLTFSTLTVSNMSPEDSSIYLCSVDRGVGEKLFFGSGTQLSVL.

This sequence joins TRBV28 and TRBJ2-7; 9 bases are shared with TRBD2. Germline V CDR1 and CDR2: MDHEN, SYDVKM. The V segment lost 2 bases and the J segment 4 bases; nucleotides outside the gene matches: 6. The CDR3 is 15 amino acids. CDR3 in DNA: TGTGCCAGCAGTTTACGGGCGGGAGGGCATTACGAGCAGTACTTC. Translated, it gives CASSLRAGGHYEQYF.

This chain joins TRBV6-5 and TRBJ2-7; the D gene is possibly TRBD2 (5 bases). V lost 4 bases and J 0 bases, leaving 10 bases between the germline ends. The germline V gene has CDR1 MNHEY and CDR2 SVGAGI. This CDR3 has 14 amino acids. The CDR3 nucleotides are TGTGCCAGCAGTTTTGGGGAGAGCTCCTACGAGCAGTACTTC. It codes for CASSFGESSYEQYF.

The chain uses TRBV4-2 and TRBJ2-3; no firm D call. Trimming left V 0 bases short and J 0 bases short, with 16 bases between. CDR1 and CDR2 (germline): LGHNA, YNFKEQ. The CDR3 consists of 18 residues. CDR3 in DNA: TGTGCCAGCAGCCAAGATATCCACTCCCGCCCTAGCACAGATACGCAGTATTTT. Translation: CASSQDIHSRPSTDTQYF.

This chain connects TRBV4-1 to TRBJ2-3, with 9 bases lining up with TRBD1. CDR3 length: 15 residues. J was trimmed by 4 bases and V by 5 bases; bases with no gene match: 7. Germline loops: CDR1 MGHRA, CDR2 YSYEKL. This CDR3 is CASSFTTGGADTQYF. The CDR3 DNA reads as TGCGCCAGCAGCTTTACGACAGGGGGGGCAGATACGCAGTATTTT.

CDR3 sequence reads: CASSYGDSAYEQYF. CDR3 in DNA: TGTGCCAGCAGTTACGGGGACAGCGCCTACGAGCAGTACTTC. This rearrangement joins TRBV6-5 to TRBJ2-7; 7 bases are shared with TRBD1. J gave up 2 bases and V 2 bases, and 3 bases lay outside the gene matches. Germline CDR1 reads MNHEY; CDR2 reads SVGAGI. CDR3 length: 14 residues.

V usage is TRBV9 and J usage is TRBJ2-5; D perhaps matches TRBD2 (6 bases). CDR3 length equals 14 residues. V was pared by 1 base and J by 4 bases, with 11 bases between. The V gene's germline CDR1 is SGDLS and CDR2 YYNGEE. The CDR3 region is CASSVRDFGETQYF. The DNA of the CDR3 is TGTGCCAGCAGCGTACGGGACTTCGGAGAGACCCAGTACTTC.

The V and J genes are TRBV7-6 and TRBJ2-3, with 7 bases lining up with TRBD2. J was trimmed by 4 bases and V by 5 bases; bases with no gene match: 15. The CDR3 is 17 amino acids. Per germline, CDR1 SGHVS and CDR2 FNYEAQ. CDR3 region: CASSPFRTSGSADTQYF. DNA of the CDR3: TGTGCCAGCAGCCCCTTCAGGACTAGTGGGAGTGCAGATACGCAGTATTTT. Full variable domain (outside the CDR3, taken from reference TRBV7-6 and TRBJ2-3): GAGVSQSPRYKVTKRGQDVALRCDPISGHVSLYWYRQALGQGPEFLTYFNYEAQQDKSGLPNDRFSAERPEGSISTLTIQRTEQRDSAMYRCASSPFRTSGSADTQYFGPGTRLTVL.

V is TRBV7-2 and J is TRBJ2-1, with D perhaps matching TRBD1 (6 bases). The germline gives CDR1 SGHTA, CDR2 FQGNSA. Trimming cost V 3 bases and J 2 bases, with 17 bases left between them. This CDR3 contains 17 residues. In DNA form, the CDR3 reads TGTGCCAGCAGCTTCCGGACAGCGCTGGCCACCTACAATGAGCAGTTCTTC. Its translation: CASSFRTALATYNEQFF.

This chain links TRBV28 with TRBJ1-1; D call uncertain. V was trimmed by 2 bases and J by 11 bases, leaving 12 bases between them. The CDR3 has 12 residues. The germline V gene encodes CDR1 MDHEN and CDR2 SYDVKM. CDR3 nucleotide sequence: TGTGCCAGCAGTTTAGCCCCGAGGAATGCTTTCTTT. Amino acid sequence: CASSLAPRNAFF.

The chain combines TRBV7-2 with TRBJ2-5; D is ambiguous. The length of the CDR3 is 13 residues. V dropped 5 bases and J dropped 5 bases, with 12 bases sitting between them. Per germline, CDR1 SGHTA and CDR2 FQGNSA. The CDR3 loop is CASSLSFGETQYF. In nucleotides, the CDR3 is TGTGCCAGCAGCCTTAGCTTTGGGGAGACCCAGTACTTC.

The CDR3 here is CASSLEVEGEAFF. The CDR3 DNA is TGTGCCAGCAGCTTAGAGGTGGAGGGTGAAGCTTTCTTT. This chain joins TRBV7-9 and TRBJ1-1; D unclear. The V end was cut by 1 base, the J end by 7 bases, with 10 bases between. Germline V gene data show CDR1 as SEHNR and CDR2 as FQNEAQ (reference sequence). The CDR3 length is 13 residues. The whole variable domain, remainder taken from reference TRBV7-9 and TRBJ1-1, is DTGVSQNPRHKITKRGQNVTFRCDPISEHNRLYWYRQTLGQGPEFLTYFQNEAQLEKSRLLSDRFSAERPKGSFSTLEIQRTEQGDSAMYLCASSLEVEGEAFFGQGTRLTVV.

The J gene is TRBJ2-7, the V gene TRBV28, with TRBD2 matching over 8 bases. This CDR3 contains 13 residues. V was pared by 7 bases and J by 6 bases, with 8 bases of the junction left unmatched. CDR1 and CDR2 (germline): MDHEN, SYDVKM. The CDR3 DNA sequence: TGTGCCAGCACCACCCAGCGGGAGACCGAGCAGTACTTC. This sequence encodes CASTTQRETEQYF.

The rearrangement joins TRBV6-1 to TRBJ2-1; 10 bases are a match to TRBD2. In germline, CDR1 is MNHNS, CDR2 SASEGT. The CDR3 covers 16 residues. J was trimmed by 7 bases and V by 0 bases; bases with no gene match: 6. CDR3 in amino acids: CASSEALYSGRNEQFF. CDR3 nucleotides: TGTGCCAGCAGTGAAGCCCTCTATAGCGGGAGGAATGAGCAGTTCTTC.

CDR3 in DNA: TGTGCCAGCAGTTACTCGACAGGGTCCCCCTATGGCTACACCTTC. It codes for CASSYSTGSPYGYTF. The rearrangement links TRBV6-5 to TRBJ1-2; 7 nucleotides align to TRBD1. The CDR3 is 15 amino acids. The ends lost 0 bases at V and 4 bases at J; junction bases unmatched: 5. Germline assignment: CDR1 MNHEY and CDR2 SVGAGI.

The J gene is TRBJ2-5, the V gene TRBV14; 12 bases fit TRBD2. The V and J ends lost 2 bases and 1 base, in that order; junction bases with no gene match: 5. The V gene's germline CDR1 is SGHDN and CDR2 FVKESK. CDR3 size: 17 residues. The CDR3 reads CASSQRRTSGVQETQYF. CDR3 nucleotide sequence: TGTGCCAGCAGCCAACGAAGGACTAGCGGGGTCCAAGAGACCCAGTACTTC. Together with reference TRBV14 and TRBJ2-5, the CDR3 gives the full variable domain: EAGVTQFPSHSVIEKGQTVTLRCDPISGHDNLYWYRRVMGKEIKFLLHFVKESKQDESGMPNNRFLAERTGGTYSTLKVQPAELEDSGVYFCASSQRRTSGVQETQYFGPGTRLLVL.

The V call is TRBV7-2, the J call TRBJ1-6; D not certain. Germline CDR1 SGHTA, CDR2 FQGNSA. The germline V and J ends were trimmed by 1 base and 0 bases, with 7 bases remaining between them. The CDR3 is 16 amino acids. The CDR3 coding sequence is TGTGCCAGCAGCTTAGGTTTCAGCTCCTATAATTCACCCCTCCACTTT. Its translation is CASSLGFSSYNSPLHF.

The J gene is TRBJ2-3, the V gene TRBV6-5; possibly TRBD2 for D (5 bases). Germline CDR1 and CDR2: MNHEY and SVGAGI. The V end lost 6 bases, the J end lost 2 bases, and 15 bases lay between the germline ends. The length of the CDR3 is 15 residues. The CDR3 region has the DNA TGTGCCAGCAGAGCCGGGAAACTAATCACAGATACGCAGTATTTT. It is translated as CASRAGKLITDTQYF.

J is TRBJ2-1 and V is TRBV10-3; unclear D gene. Germline V gene sequence: CDR1 ENHRY, CDR2 SYGVKD. The CDR3 covers 11 residues. Trimming took 4 bases from V and 10 from J, leaving 8 bases between them. This CDR3 reads CAISGQQEQFF. In DNA, the CDR3 is TGTGCCATCAGTGGTCAACAAGAGCAGTTCTTC.

The chain is built from TRBV18 and TRBJ2-7, with a tentative D call TRBD2 (6 bases). The V and J ends lost 0 bases and 7 bases respectively, with 16 bases between them. In germline, CDR1 is KGHSH, CDR2 LQKENI. This CDR3 region has 15 residues. The CDR3 coding sequence is TGTGCCAGCTCACCACCGATTGGCGGGGTGAGGGAGCAGTACTTC. Its translation is CASSPPIGGVREQYF.